This is a list of T cell receptor beta chains from one sample in a study of blood T cell repertoires in COVID-19. Using immunoSEQ multiplex PCR, the repertoire was profiled, and TCRdb retains in-frame clones only, with some absent. The table has 130,000 to 150,000 clones, roughly 79% seen once; the top ten hold 7.5% to 9%. Specimen: peripheral blood. The receptors derive from a human donor in a cohort sampled during active COVID-19. Both conserved end residues are part of each CDR3. The order of the fields is V gene, D gene, J gene, clone size, CDR3 protein, CDR3 DNA. A D gene is named only where the DNA matches it firmly. For some rows the clone size is stated as once, few or many, or as a class when expanded; others skip it.

>TRBV18|TRBD1|TRBJ2-2|.
CASSLQGLTGELFF
TGTGCCAGCTCATTACAGGGGCTCACCGGGGAGCTGTTTTTT
>TRBV4-2|TRBD1|TRBJ2-5|.
CASSQETTGGETQYF
TGTGCCAGCAGCCAAGAAACGACAGGGGGGGAGACCCAGTACTTC
>TRBV18|TRBD1|TRBJ2-7|.
CASSPPGQSKGYF
TGTGCCAGCTCACCTCCGGGACAGAGCAAGGGGTACTTC
>TRBV2|TRBD1|TRBJ2-1|.
CASRQGQNSYNEQFF
TGTGCCAGCAGACAGGGACAGAACTCCTACAATGAGCAGTTCTTC
>TRBV7-9|.|TRBJ2-3|.
CASSLTGSTQYF
TGTGCCAGCAGCCTCACCGGGAGTACGCAGTATTTT
>TRBV28|TRBD1|TRBJ1-1|.
CASSPLGQVNTEAFF
TGTGCCAGCAGCCCCTTGGGACAGGTGAACACTGAAGCTTTCTTT
>TRBV24-1|.|TRBJ1-2|.
CATSTGYDYGYTF
TGTGCCACCAGCACAGGGTACGACTATGGCTACACCTTC
>TRBV7-8|.|TRBJ2-3|.
CASSSPRTTRVDTQYF
TGTGCCAGCAGCTCGCCCCGGACCACGAGGGTTGACACGCAGTATTTT
>TRBV5-6|TRBD1|TRBJ2-7|.
CASGTGYSYEQYF
TGTGCCAGCGGGACAGGGTACTCCTACGAGCAGTACTTC
>TRBV4-3|TRBD2|TRBJ2-3|once
CASSQAGLAGARTDTQYF
TGCGCCAGCAGCCAAGCGGGGTTAGCGGGAGCGAGAACAGATACGCAGTATTTT
>TRBV7-8|.|TRBJ2-7|once
CASSPVLVNRVLYEQYF
TGTGCCAGCAGCCCGGTCCTCGTCAACAGGGTTCTCTACGAGCAGTACTTC
>TRBV5-4|TRBD1|TRBJ1-2|.
CASSLVQGAPYGYTF
TGTGCCAGCAGCTTGGTCCAGGGGGCACCTTATGGCTACACCTTC
>TRBV28|TRBD1|TRBJ1-1|.
CASPPAGTGLNTEAFF
TGTGCCAGCCCCCCCGCCGGGACAGGGTTGAACACTGAAGCTTTCTTT
>TRBV2|TRBD2|TRBJ2-1|few
CASSSVGGSYNEQFF
TGTGCCAGCAGTAGTGTGGGGGGGTCCTACAATGAGCAGTTCTTC
>TRBV3-1/TRBV3-2|TRBD2|TRBJ2-1|.
CASSQGLAGFGEQFF
TGTGCCAGCAGCCAAGGACTAGCGGGATTTGGTGAGCAGTTCTTC
>TRBV2|TRBD1|TRBJ1-5|.
CASKPQGVVGNQPQHF
TGTGCCAGCAAGCCGCAGGGGGTAGTGGGCAATCAGCCCCAGCATTTT
>TRBV11-2|.|TRBJ2-1|.
CASSLSARYNEQFF
TGTGCCAGCAGCTTAAGTGCCAGATACAATGAGCAGTTCTTC
>TRBV23-1|TRBD1|TRBJ2-7|.
CASSLAPGTEKYEQYF
TGCGCCAGCAGTCTCGCCCCCGGGACAGAGAAATACGAGCAGTACTTC
>TRBV11-2|.|TRBJ2-2|.
CASSLVSGEVTGELFF
TGTGCCAGCAGCTTAGTGTCTGGAGAAGTCACCGGGGAGCTGTTTTTT
>TRBV3-1/TRBV3-2|TRBD2|TRBJ2-3|once
CASSQIPGLDTDTQYF
TGTGCCAGCAGCCAAATTCCGGGACTAGATACAGATACGCAGTATTTT
>TRBV9|.|TRBJ1-5|.
CASSVDNSLNQPQHF
TGTGCCAGCAGCGTAGATAACAGCTTAAATCAGCCCCAGCATTTT
>TRBV11-2|.|TRBJ2-5|.
CASSLRLETQYF
TGTGCCAGCAGCTTGCGTTTAGAGACCCAGTACTTC
>TRBV28|.|TRBJ1-6|.
CASSSPGIDSPLHF
TGTGCCAGCAGTTCCCCGGGAATTGATTCACCCCTCCACTTT
>TRBV5-1|TRBD2|TRBJ2-1|few
CASSSGRVYNEQFF
TGCGCCAGCAGTAGCGGGAGGGTATACAATGAGCAGTTCTTC
>TRBV7-9|.|TRBJ2-7|.
CASTSLGGSYEQYF
TGTGCCAGCACCTCCCTCGGCGGATCCTACGAGCAGTACTTC
>TRBV10-3|.|TRBJ2-1|.
CAISPRTVLGNEQFF
TGTGCCATCAGCCCCCGGACAGTCCTGGGCAATGAGCAGTTCTTC
>TRBV29-1|.|TRBJ1-1|once
CSVSVSSGVDTEAFF
TGCAGCGTTTCGGTCTCTTCGGGGGTCGACACTGAAGCTTTCTTT
>TRBV7-9|TRBD2|TRBJ2-7|.
CASSLTSGTFGYEQYF
TGTGCCAGCAGCTTAACTAGCGGGACGTTCGGATACGAGCAGTACTTC